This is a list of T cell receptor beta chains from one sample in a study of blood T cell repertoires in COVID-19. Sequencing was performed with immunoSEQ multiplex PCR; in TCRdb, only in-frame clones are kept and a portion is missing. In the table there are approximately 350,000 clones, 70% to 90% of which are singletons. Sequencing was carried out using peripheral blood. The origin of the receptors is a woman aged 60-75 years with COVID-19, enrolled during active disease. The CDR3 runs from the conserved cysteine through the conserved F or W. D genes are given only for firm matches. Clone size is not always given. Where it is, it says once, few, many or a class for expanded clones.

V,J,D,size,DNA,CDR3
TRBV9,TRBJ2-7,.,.,TGTGCCAGCAGCGTGAACTCCGGGCGGGACGAGCAGTACTTC,CASSVNSGRDEQYF
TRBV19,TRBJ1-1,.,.,TGTGCCAGTACCCTACAGGGTGCAAGAGGGGCTTTCTTT,CASTLQGARGAFF
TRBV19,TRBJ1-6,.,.,TGTGCCAGTAGTAACGGCAGGGACTCCTATAATTCACCCCTCCACTTT,CASSNGRDSYNSPLHF
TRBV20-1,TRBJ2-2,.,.,TGCAGTGCTAGTGGGCCCAGCGCCGGGGAGCTGTTTTTT,CSASGPSAGELFF
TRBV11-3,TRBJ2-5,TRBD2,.,TGTGCCAGCAGCTTAGATTGGCGGGGGGGCCGGGAGACCCAGTACTTC,CASSLDWRGGRETQYF
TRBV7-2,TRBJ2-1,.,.,TGTGCCAGCAGCTCCGATCCCCCCCGTCTCTACCATGAGCAGTTCTTC,CASSSDPPRLYHEQFF
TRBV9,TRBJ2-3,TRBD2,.,TGTGCCAGCAGCGTAGATCTAGCGGGGATCACAGATACGCAGTATTTT,CASSVDLAGITDTQYF
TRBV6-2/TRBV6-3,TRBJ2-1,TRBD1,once,TGTGCCAGCAGTTACTTAACAGGGGTATGGGTCAATGAGCAGTTCTTC,CASSYLTGVWVNEQFF
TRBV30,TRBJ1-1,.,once,TGTGCCTGGAGTCCATGGGGGGGAGAAAGAGGGTTTGGCACTGAAGCTTTCTTT,CAWSPWGGERGFGTEAFF
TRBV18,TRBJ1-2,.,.,TGTGCCAGCTCACCATTTCTAGAGGAGCTTAACTATGGCTACACCTTC,CASSPFLEELNYGYTF
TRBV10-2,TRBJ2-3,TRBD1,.,TGCGCCAGCAAGACGACAGGGGGCACAGATACGCAGTATTTT,CASKTTGGTDTQYF
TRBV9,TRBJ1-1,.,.,TGTGCCAGCAGCGGACAAGGGGGGGCAAACACTGAAGCTTTCTTT,CASSGQGGANTEAFF
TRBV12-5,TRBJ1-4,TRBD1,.,TGTGCTAGTGGTTTAAACTTAGGGACAGCGGGTGAAAAACTGTTTTTT,CASGLNLGTAGEKLFF
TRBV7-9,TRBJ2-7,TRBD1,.,TGTGCCAGCAGCGAGACAGGGAACGAGCAGTACTTC,CASSETGNEQYF
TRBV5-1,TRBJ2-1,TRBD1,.,TGCGCCAGCAGATACGGACAGGGCCGAAATGAGCAGTTCTTC,CASRYGQGRNEQFF
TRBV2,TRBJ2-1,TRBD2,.,TGTGCCAGCAGTGAGGGGGGGGCCTACAATGAGCAGTTCTTC,CASSEGGAYNEQFF
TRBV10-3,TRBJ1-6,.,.,TGTGCCATCAGTGACCCTACAGGGTTTGGACCCCTCCACTTT,CAISDPTGFGPLHF
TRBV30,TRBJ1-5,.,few,TGTGCCTGGAGTGTAGGAGCCAATCAGCCCCAGCATTTT,CAWSVGANQPQHF
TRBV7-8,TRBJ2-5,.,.,TGTGCCAGCGCGTGGACCCAGGGAGAGACCCAGTACTTC,CASAWTQGETQYF
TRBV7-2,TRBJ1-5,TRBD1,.,TGTGCCAGCAGCTTAGCCGGGACAGGGGGTTACCAGCCCCAGCATTTT,CASSLAGTGGYQPQHF
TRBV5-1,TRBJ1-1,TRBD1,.,TGCGCCAGCAGCTTGGCCTTAGGACAGGGACTGAACACTGAAGCTTTCTTT,CASSLALGQGLNTEAFF
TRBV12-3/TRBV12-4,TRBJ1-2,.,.,TGTGCCAGCAGTCTCAACAGGGTTGAGGGCTACACCTTC,CASSLNRVEGYTF
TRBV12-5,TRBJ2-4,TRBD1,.,TGTGCTAGTGGGGCGGACAGGGCCACCCCCCTAGCCAAAAACATTCAGTACTTC,CASGADRATPLAKNIQYF
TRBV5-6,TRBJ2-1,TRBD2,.,TGTGCCAGCACCCCCGGGACTAGTTCCTACAATGAGCAGTTCTTC,CASTPGTSSYNEQFF
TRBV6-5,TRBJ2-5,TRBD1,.,TGTGCCAGCAGTCGTGGGACAGGACAAGAGACCCAGTACTTC,CASSRGTGQETQYF
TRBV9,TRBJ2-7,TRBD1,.,TGTGCCAGCAGCCCAATAACAGGGGCCGCGCAGTACTTC,CASSPITGAAQYF
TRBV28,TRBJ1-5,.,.,TGTGCCAGCAGTTACAATGGAGGGATCCATCAGCCCCAGCATTTT,CASSYNGGIHQPQHF
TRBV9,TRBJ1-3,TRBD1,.,TGTGCCAGCAGCGTAGGTTCGGGGACAGGGCTTCTGAGAAACACCATATATTTT,CASSVGSGTGLLRNTIYF
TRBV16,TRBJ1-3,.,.,TGTGCCAGCAGCCAATCCCGCGGTCTCTCTGGAAACACCATATATTTT,CASSQSRGLSGNTIYF
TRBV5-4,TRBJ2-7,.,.,TGTGCCAGCAGCACAGATTTAGGGGGCTCCTACGAGCAGTACTTC,CASSTDLGGSYEQYF
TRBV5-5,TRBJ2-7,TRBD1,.,TGTGCCAGCAGCCAGGCGGACAGGGAGTCCTACGAGCAGTACTTC,CASSQADRESYEQYF
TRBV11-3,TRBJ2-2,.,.,TGTGCCAGCAGCCCTACTGGAGTCCCCACCGGGGAGCTGTTTTTT,CASSPTGVPTGELFF
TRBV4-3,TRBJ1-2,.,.,TGCGCCAGCAGCCAAGAACCGACAGGCGGTACGTATGGCTACACCTTC,CASSQEPTGGTYGYTF
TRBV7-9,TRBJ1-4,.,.,TGTGCCAGCAGCTTAGGGGCGGGGGAAGGAGAAAAACTGTTTTTT,CASSLGAGEGEKLFF
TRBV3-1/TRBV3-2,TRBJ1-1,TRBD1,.,TGTGCCAGCGCACGACAGGGAAGCGGAAGCACTGAAGCTTTCTTT,CASARQGSGSTEAFF
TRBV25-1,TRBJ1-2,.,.,TGTGCCAGCCAGGACCAGGGAAACTATGGCTACACCTTC,CASQDQGNYGYTF
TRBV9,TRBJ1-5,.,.,TGTGCCAGCAGCGTACGAAACAGGGAGTCCAGCAATCAGCCCCAGCATTTT,CASSVRNRESSNQPQHF
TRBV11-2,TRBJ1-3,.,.,TGTGCCAGCAGTAGGATCTTAGTGGGCCCTGGAAACACCATATATTTT,CASSRILVGPGNTIYF
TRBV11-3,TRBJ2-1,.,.,TGTGCCAGCAGCTTTGGAGGCTACAATGAGCAGTTCTTC,CASSFGGYNEQFF
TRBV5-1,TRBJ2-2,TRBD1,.,TGCGCCAGCAGTTTACTGCCGGGACAGAAGACCGGGGAGCTGTTTTTT,CASSLLPGQKTGELFF
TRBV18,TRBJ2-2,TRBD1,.,TGTGCCAGCTCACCCCGACAGGGCCATACCGGGGAGCTGTTTTTT,CASSPRQGHTGELFF
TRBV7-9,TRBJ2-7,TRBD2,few,TGTGCCAGCAGCTTATGGGCGGGGGGAATACACTACGAGCAGTACTTC,CASSLWAGGIHYEQYF
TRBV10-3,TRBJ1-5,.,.,TGTGCCATCAGCAAGGCAGGGTCCAATCAGCCCCAGCATTTT,CAISKAGSNQPQHF
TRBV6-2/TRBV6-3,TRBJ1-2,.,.,TGTGCCAGCAGCGAACAGGGCTATGGCTACACCTTC,CASSEQGYGYTF
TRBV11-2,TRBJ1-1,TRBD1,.,TGTGCCAGCAGCTTAGATTGGCAGGGGGCAGAAGCTTTCTTT,CASSLDWQGAEAFF
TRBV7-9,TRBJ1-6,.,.,TGTGCCAGCAGCTTAGGTGCGGGTGCGGCCCTCCACTTT,CASSLGAGAALHF
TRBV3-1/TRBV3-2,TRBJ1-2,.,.,TGTGCCAGCAGCTTCCAGTTGACAGATAATTATGGCTACACCTTC,CASSFQLTDNYGYTF
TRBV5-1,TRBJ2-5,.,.,TGCGCCAGCAGCTTGGTAGGGGATACGGAGACCCAGTACTTC,CASSLVGDTETQYF